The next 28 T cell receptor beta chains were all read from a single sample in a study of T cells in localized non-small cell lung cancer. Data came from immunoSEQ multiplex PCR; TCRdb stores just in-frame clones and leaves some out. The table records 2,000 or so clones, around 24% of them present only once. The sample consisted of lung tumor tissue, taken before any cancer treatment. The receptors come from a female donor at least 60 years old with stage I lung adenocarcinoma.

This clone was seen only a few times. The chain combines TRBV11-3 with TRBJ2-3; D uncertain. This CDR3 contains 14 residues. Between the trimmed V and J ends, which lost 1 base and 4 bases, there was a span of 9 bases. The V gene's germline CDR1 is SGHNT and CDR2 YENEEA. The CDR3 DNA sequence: TGTGCCAGCAGCTTAGTCGAGACCCCAGATACGCAGTATTTT. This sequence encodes CASSLVETPDTQYF.

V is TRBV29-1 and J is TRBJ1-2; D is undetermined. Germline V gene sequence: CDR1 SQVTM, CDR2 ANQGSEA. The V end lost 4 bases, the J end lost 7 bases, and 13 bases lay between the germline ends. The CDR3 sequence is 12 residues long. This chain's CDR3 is CSVGGENIGYTF. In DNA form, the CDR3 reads TGCAGCGTTGGGGGAGAGAATATTGGCTACACCTTC.

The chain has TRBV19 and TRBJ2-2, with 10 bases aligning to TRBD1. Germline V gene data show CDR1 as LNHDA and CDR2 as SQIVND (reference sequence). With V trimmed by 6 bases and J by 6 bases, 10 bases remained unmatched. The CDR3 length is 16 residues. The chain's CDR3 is CASRTPRDRGSGELFF. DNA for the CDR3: TGTGCCAGTAGAACACCCCGGGACAGGGGTTCCGGGGAGCTGTTTTTT.

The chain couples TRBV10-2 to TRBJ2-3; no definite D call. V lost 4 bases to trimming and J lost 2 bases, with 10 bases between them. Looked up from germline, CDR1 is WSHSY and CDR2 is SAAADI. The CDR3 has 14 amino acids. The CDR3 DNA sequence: TGCGCCAGCAGTGCCCCCGGACCCACAGATACGCAGTATTTT. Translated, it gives CASSAPGPTDTQYF.

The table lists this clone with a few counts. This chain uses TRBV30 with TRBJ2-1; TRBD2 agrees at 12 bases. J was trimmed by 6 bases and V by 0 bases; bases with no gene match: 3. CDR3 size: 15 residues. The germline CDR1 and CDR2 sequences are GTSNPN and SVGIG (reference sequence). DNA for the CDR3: TGTGCCTGGAGTGTAGCGGGACTAGCGGGCAATGAGCAGTTCTTC. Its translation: CAWSVAGLAGNEQFF.

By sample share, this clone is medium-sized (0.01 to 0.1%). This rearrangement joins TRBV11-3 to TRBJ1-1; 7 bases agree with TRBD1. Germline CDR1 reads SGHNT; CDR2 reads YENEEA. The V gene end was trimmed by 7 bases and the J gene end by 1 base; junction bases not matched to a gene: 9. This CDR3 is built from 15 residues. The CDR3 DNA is TGTGCCAGCACCCCCTGGCAGGGGGAGAACACTGAAGCTTTCTTT. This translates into CASTPWQGENTEAFF. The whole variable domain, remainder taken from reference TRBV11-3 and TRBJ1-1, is EAGVVQSPRYKIIEKKQPVAFWCNPISGHNTLYWYLQNLGQGPELLIRYENEEAVDDSQLPKDRFSAERLKGVDSTLKIQPAELGDSAVYLCASTPWQGENTEAFFGQGTRLTVV.

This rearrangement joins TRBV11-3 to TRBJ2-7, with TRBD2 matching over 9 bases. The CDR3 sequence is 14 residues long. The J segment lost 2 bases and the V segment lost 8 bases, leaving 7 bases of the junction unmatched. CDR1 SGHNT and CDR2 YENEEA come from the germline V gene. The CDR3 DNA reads TGTGCCAGCGCCTTCAGCGGGGGGACCTACGAGCAGTACTTC. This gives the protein CASAFSGGTYEQYF.

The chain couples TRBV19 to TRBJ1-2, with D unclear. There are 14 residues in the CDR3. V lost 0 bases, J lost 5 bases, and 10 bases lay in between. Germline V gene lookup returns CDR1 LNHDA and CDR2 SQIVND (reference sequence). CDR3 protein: CASSIEWLGYGYTF. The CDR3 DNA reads TGTGCCAGTAGTATAGAGTGGTTAGGGTATGGCTACACCTTC.

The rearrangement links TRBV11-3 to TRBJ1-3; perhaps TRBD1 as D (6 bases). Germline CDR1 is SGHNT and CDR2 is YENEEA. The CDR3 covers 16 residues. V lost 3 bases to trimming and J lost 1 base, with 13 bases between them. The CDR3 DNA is TGTGCCAGCAGCTTGAGGGGGGACGTTTCTGGAAACACCATATATTTT. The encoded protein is CASSLRGDVSGNTIYF.

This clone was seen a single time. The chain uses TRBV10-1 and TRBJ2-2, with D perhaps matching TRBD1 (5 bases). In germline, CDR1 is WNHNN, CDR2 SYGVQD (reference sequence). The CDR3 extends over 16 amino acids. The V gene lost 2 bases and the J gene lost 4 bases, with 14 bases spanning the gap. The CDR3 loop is CASSEPGRDGTGELFF. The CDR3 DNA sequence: TGCGCCAGCAGTGAGCCCGGCAGGGATGGCACCGGGGAGCTGTTTTTT.

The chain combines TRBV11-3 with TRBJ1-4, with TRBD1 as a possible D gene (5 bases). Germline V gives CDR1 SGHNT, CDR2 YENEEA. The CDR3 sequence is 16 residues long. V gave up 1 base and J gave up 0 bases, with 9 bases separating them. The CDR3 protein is CASSLGGTATNEKLFF. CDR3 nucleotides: TGTGCCAGCAGCTTAGGGGGGACGGCAACTAATGAAAAACTGTTTTTT.

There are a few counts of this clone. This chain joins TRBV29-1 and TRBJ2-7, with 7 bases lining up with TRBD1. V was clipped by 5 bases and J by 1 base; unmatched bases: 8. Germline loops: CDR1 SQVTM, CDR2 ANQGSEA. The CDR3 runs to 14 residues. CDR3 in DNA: TGCAGCGTTCAAACAGGGGAGATATCCTACGAGCAGTACTTC. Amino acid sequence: CSVQTGEISYEQYF.

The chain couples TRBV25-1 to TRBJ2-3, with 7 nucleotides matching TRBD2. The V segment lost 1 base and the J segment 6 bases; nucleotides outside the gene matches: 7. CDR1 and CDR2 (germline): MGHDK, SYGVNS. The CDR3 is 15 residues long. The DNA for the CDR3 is TGTGCCAGCAGTGAATTGCGCGGGAGAGGGGATACGCAGTATTTT. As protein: CASSELRGRGDTQYF.

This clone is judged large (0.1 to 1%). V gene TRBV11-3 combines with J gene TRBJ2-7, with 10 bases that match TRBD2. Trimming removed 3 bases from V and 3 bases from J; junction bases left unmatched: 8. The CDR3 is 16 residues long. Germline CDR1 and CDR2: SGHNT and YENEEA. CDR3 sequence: CASSFKSGGALYEQYF. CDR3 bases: TGTGCCAGCAGCTTTAAAAGCGGGGGGGCCCTCTACGAGCAGTACTTC.

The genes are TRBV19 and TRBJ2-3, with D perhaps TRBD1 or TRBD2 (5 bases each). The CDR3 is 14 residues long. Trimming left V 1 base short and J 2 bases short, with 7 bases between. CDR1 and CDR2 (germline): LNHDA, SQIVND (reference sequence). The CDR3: CASSIGGNTDTQYF. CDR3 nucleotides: TGTGCCAGTAGTATAGGGGGGAACACAGATACGCAGTATTTT.

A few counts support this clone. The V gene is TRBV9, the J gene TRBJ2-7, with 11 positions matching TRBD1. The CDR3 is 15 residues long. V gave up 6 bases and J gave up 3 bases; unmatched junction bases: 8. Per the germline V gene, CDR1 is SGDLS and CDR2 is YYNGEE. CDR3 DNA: TGTGCCAGCACACCGGGACAGGGGGTTATCTACGAGCAGTACTTC. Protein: CASTPGQGVIYEQYF.

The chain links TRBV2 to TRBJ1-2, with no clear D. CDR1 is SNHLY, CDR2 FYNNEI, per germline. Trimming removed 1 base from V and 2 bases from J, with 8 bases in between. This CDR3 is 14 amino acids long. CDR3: CASSEEKGNYGYTF. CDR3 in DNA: TGTGCCAGCAGTGAAGAGAAGGGAAACTATGGCTACACCTTC.

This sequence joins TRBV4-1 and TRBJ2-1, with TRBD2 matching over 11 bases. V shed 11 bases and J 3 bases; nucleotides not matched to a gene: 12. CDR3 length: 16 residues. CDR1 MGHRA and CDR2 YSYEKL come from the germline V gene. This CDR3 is CAGSDGTSGFYNEQFF. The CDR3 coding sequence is TGCGCCGGATCCGACGGGACTAGCGGTTTCTACAATGAGCAGTTCTTC.

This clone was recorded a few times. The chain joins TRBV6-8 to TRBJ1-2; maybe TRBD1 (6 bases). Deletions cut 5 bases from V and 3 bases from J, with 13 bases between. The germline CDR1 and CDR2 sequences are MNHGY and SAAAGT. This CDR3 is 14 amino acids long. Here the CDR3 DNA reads TGTGCCAGCAGTGACTACAGGGCTGACTATGGCTACACCTTC. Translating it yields CASSDYRADYGYTF.

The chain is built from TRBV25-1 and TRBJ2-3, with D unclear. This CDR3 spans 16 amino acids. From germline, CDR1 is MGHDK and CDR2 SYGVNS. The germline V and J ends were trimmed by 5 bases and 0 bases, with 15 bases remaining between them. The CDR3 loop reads CASSPPYAPSTDTQYF. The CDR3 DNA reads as TGTGCCAGCAGTCCACCCTACGCGCCTAGCACAGATACGCAGTATTTT.

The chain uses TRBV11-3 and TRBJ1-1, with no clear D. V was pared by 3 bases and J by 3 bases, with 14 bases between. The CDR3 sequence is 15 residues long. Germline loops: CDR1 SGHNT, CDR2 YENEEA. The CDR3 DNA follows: TGTGCCAGCAGCTTGGGTTATCCGAGGGACACTGAAGCTTTCTTT. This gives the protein CASSLGYPRDTEAFF.

The CDR3 DNA reads as TGTGCCAGCAGCTTGGATAATGGAGGGGAGGCGAATGAGCAGTTCTTC. Residues: CASSLDNGGEANEQFF. The rearrangement uses TRBV11-3 and TRBJ2-1; perhaps TRBD2 as D (6 bases). Germline V CDR1 and CDR2: SGHNT, YENEEA. The CDR3 covers 16 residues. V was shortened by 3 bases and J by 7 bases, with 19 bases between the two germline ends.

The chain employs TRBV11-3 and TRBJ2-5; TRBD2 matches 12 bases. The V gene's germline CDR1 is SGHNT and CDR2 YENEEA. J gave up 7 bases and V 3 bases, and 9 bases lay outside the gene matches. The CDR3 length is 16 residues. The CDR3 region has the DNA TGTGCCAGCAGCTTGGAAAGACTAGCGGGAGTAGGGACCCAGTACTTC. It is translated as CASSLERLAGVGTQYF.

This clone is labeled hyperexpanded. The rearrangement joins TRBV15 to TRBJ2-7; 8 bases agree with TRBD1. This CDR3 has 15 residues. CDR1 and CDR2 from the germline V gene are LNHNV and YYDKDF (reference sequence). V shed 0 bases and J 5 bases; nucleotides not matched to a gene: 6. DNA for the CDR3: TGTGCCACCAGCAGAGAACAGGGGGTACGGGACGAGCAGTACTTC. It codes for CATSREQGVRDEQYF.

The CDR3 DNA sequence: TGTGCCAGCAGCCTGCACCACTACAGGGAACTGGATCAGCCCCAGCATTTT. Its translation is CASSLHHYRELDQPQHF. The genes are TRBV6-8 and TRBJ1-5, with a tentative D call TRBD1 (6 bases). Germline V CDR1 and CDR2: MNHGY, SAAAGT. V lost 6 bases, J lost 5 bases, and 23 bases lay in between. This CDR3 has 17 amino acids.

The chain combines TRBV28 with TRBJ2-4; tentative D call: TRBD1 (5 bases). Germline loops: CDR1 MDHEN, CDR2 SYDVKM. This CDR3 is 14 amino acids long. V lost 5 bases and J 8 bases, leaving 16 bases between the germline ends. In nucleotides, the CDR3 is TGTGCCAGCAGTCGTGAGGCCCAGGGTTACATTCAGTACTTC. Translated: CASSREAQGYIQYF.

CDR3 nucleotides: TGTGCCAGCCCATCTGACCGGCGGACAGGGGAGCAGTTCTTC. Amino acids: CASPSDRRTGEQFF. The gene calls are TRBV25-1 and TRBJ2-1, with 8 bases identical to TRBD1. This CDR3 region has 14 residues. V was pared by 8 bases and J by 10 bases, with 13 bases of the junction left unmatched. Germline loops: CDR1 MGHDK, CDR2 SYGVNS.

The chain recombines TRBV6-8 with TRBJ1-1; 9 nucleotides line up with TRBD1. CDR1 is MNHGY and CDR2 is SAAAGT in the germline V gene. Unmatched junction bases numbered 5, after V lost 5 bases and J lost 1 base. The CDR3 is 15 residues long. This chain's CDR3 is CASSGRDRANTEAFF. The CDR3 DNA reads TGTGCCAGCAGTGGCAGGGACAGGGCGAACACTGAAGCTTTCTTT.